This T cell receptor (beta chain) was retrieved from a study of T cell responses to AZD1222 COVID-19 vaccine. Study-level points and caveats: Donors were chiefly white British, with a greater number of females, and clonal diversity was perhaps underestimated. Sampling that yielded the repertoires occurred only after the peak T cell response.

The germline gives CDR1 MNHEY, CDR2 SVGAGI. V was pared by 7 bases and J by 6 bases, with 10 bases of the junction left unmatched. The CDR3 extends over 14 amino acids. The table came from immunoSEQ multiplex PCR; TCRdb's copy has only in-frame clones and leaves some out. Here the sample spans 130,000 to 150,000 clones, approximately 86% being singletons. Pooling covered second doses at about 4 or about 12 weeks. About this clone itself: Antigen unknown.

The sequenced sample was peripheral blood, obtained 28 days after the second AZD1222 dose. The sequence derives from an adult who received the AZD1222 COVID-19 vaccine. The V gene is TRBV6-5, the J gene TRBJ2-7; 9 positions agree with TRBD1. CDR3 residues: CASTAGQGPSEQYF. In DNA, the CDR3 is TGTGCCAGCACCGCGGGACAGGGTCCTTCCGAGCAGTACTTC.